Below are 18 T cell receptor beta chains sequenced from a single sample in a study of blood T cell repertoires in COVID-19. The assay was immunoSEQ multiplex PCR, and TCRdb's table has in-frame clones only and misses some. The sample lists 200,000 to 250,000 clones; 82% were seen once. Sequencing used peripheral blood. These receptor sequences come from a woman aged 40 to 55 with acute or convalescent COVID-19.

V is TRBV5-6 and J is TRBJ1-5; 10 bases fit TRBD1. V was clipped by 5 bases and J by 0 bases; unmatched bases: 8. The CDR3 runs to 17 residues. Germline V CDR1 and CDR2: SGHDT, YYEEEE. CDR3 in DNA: TGTGCCAGCAGTCTGACAGGGGGCTTAAATAGCAATCAGCCCCAGCATTTT. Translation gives CASSLTGGLNSNQPQHF.

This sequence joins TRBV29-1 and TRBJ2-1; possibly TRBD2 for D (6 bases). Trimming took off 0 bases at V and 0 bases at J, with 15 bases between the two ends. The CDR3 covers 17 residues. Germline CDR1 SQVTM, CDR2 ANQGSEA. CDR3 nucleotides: TGCAGCGTTGAAGATGAGGCTAGCGCGAGCTCCTACAATGAGCAGTTCTTC. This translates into CSVEDEASASSYNEQFF.

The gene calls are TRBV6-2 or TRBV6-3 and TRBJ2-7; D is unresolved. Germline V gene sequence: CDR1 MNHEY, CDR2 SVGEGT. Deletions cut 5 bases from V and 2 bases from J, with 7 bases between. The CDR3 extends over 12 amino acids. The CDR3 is CASSQVTYEQYF. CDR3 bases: TGTGCCAGCAGTCAGGTAACCTACGAGCAGTACTTC.

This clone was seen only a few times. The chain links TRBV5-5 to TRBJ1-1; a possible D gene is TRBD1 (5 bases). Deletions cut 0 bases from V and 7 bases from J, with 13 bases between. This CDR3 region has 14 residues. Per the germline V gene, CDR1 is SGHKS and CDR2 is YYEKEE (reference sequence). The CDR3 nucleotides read TGTGCCAGCAGCTTGGATCCGGGGGGTGGTGAAGCTTTCTTT. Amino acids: CASSLDPGGGEAFF.

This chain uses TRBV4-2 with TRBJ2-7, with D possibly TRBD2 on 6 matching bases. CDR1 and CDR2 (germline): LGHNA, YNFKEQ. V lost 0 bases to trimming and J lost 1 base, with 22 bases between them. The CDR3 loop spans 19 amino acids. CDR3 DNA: TGTGCCAGCAGCCAAGATAGGCAGCGAACTCTCGGGAGATCCTACGAGCAGTACTTC. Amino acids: CASSQDRQRTLGRSYEQYF.

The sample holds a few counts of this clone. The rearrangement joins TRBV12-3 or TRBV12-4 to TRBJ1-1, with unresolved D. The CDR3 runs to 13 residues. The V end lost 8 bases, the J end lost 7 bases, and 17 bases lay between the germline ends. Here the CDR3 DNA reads TGTGCCAGCGGACCAATGGAGGTGGGTGAAGCTTTCTTT. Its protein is CASGPMEVGEAFF.

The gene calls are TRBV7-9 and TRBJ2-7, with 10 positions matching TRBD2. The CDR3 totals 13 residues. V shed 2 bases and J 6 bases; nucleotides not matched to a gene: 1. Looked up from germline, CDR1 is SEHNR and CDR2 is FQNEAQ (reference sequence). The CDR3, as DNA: TGTGCCAGCAGCTTAAGCGGGAGGGCCGAGCAGTACTTC. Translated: CASSLSGRAEQYF.

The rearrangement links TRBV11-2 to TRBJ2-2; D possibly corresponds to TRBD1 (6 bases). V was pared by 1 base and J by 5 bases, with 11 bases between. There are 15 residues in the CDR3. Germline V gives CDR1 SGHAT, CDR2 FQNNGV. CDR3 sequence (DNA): TGTGCCAGCAGCTTAGTTAGGGGGAGAACCGGGGAGCTGTTTTTT. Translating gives CASSLVRGRTGELFF. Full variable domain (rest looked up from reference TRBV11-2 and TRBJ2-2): EAGVAQSPRYKIIEKRQSVAFWCNPISGHATLYWYQQILGQGPKLLIQFQNNGVVDDSQLPKDRFSAERLKGVDSTLKIQPAKLEDSAVYLCASSLVRGRTGELFFGEGSRLTVL.

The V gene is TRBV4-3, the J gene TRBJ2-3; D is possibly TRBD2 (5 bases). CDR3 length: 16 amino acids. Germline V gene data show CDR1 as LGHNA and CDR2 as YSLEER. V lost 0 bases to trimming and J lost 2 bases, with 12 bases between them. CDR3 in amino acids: CASSQEQSGYTDTQYF. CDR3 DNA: TGCGCCAGCAGCCAAGAACAGAGCGGATACACAGATACGCAGTATTTT.

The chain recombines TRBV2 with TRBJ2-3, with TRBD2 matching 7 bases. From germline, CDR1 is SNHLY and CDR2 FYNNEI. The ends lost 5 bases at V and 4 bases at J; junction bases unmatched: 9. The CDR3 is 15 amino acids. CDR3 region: CASSNERGWADTQYF. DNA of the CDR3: TGTGCCAGCAGTAACGAGCGGGGCTGGGCAGATACGCAGTATTTT.

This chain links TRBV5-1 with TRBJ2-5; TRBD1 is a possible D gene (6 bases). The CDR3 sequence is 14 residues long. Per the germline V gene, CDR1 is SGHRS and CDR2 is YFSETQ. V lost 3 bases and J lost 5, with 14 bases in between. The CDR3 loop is CASSSSGVRETQYF. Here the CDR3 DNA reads TGCGCCAGCAGCTCGTCAGGGGTACGGGAGACCCAGTACTTC.

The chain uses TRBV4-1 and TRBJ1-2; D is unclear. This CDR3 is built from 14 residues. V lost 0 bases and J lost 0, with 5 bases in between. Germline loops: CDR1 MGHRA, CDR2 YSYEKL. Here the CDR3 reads CASSQETANYGYTF. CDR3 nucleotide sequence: TGCGCCAGCAGCCAAGAAACTGCTAACTATGGCTACACCTTC.

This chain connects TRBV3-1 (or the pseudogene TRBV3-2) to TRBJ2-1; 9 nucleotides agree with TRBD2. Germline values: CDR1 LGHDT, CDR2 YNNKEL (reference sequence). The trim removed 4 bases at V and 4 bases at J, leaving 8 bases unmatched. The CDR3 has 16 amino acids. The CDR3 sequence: CASSPWAGGRYNEQFF. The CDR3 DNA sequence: TGTGCCAGCAGCCCCTGGGCGGGAGGGCGTTACAATGAGCAGTTCTTC.

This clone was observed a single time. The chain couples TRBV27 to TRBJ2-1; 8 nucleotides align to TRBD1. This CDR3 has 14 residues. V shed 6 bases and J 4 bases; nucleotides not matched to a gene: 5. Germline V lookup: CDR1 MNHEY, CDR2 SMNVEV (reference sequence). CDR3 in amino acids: CASSRTGPYNEQFF. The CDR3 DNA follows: TGTGCCAGCAGCAGGACAGGGCCGTACAATGAGCAGTTCTTC.

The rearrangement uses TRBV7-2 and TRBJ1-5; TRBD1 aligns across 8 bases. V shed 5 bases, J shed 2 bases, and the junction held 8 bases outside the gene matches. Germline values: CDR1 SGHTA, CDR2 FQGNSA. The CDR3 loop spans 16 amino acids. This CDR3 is CASSPRQGKGNQPQHF. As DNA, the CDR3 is TGTGCCAGCAGCCCCCGACAGGGGAAGGGCAATCAGCCCCAGCATTTT.

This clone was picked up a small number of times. The DNA of the CDR3 is TGCGCCAGCAGTGAGGCCCTGGGACAGTCAAGGGGCAATTCACCCCTCCACTTT. Amino acid sequence: CASSEALGQSRGNSPLHF. The chain uses TRBV10-2 and TRBJ1-6; 7 bases match TRBD1. The CDR3 is made up of 18 amino acids. J gave up 7 bases and V 2 bases, and 14 bases lay outside the gene matches. Germline V gene sequence: CDR1 WSHSY, CDR2 SAAADI.

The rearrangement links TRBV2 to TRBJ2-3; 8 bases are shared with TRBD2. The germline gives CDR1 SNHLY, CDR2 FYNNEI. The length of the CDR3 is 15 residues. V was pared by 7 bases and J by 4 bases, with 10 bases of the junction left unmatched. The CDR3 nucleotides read TGTGCCAGCAACGGGGCTAGCGGGTGGTCAGATACGCAGTATTTT. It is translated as CASNGASGWSDTQYF.

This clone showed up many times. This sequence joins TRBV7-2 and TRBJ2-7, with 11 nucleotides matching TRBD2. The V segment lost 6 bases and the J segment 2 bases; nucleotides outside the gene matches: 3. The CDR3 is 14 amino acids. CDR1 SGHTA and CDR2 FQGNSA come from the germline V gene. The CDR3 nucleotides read TGTGCCAGCAGATATAGCGGGGGGGCCTACGAGCAGTACTTC. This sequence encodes CASRYSGGAYEQYF.